The clone carrying this TCR beta chain has only a few counts. MiXCR, run by TCRdb on the 5' RACE reads, gives a single entry per CDR3 protein. The sample contains a few hundred thousand distinct CDR3 sequences, roughly 8% of which appear only once. The sample belongs to a study of T-cell memory formation after mild COVID-19. Background on the study: Largely, TCR clusters stayed within a single donor.

The V gene lost 5 bases and the J gene lost 3 bases, with 10 bases spanning the gap. Germline CDR1 LNHNV, CDR2 YYDKDF (reference sequence). CDR3 size: 13 residues. Sequencing was carried out using PBMCs or a T cell subset sorted from them (not recorded which). This sequence was found in a man aged 18 to 30 who had mild COVID-19 (a few samples of this study predate the infection). Cell type and time point are not known. The rearrangement links TRBV15 to TRBJ2-5; tentative D call: TRBD1 (6 bases). The CDR3 protein is CATSGDMEETQYF. In DNA, the CDR3 is TGTGCCACCAGCGGGGACATGGAAGAGACCCAGTACTTC.